The 30 T cell receptor beta chains presented below share a single source sample, sequenced in a study of T cells in Graves' hyperthyroidism and ophthalmopathy. The investigators amplified TCR beta CDR3 regions from RNA transcripts. RT-PCR in the first round (using the HTBI primer set) targeted the TCR CDR3. TCRdb fed the multiplex PCR reads into MiXCR, producing one record per CDR3 protein. This sample has 400,000 to 500,000 distinct CDR3 sequences, with roughly an eighth found just once. Sample: blood. These receptors all come from a woman aged 18-29 years with Graves' hyperthyroidism.

This clonotype was counted at least ten times. The CDR3 spells CSYSTTMDGGTEAFF. Here the CDR3 DNA reads TGCAGCTACTCTACTACCATGGATGGGGGCACTGAAGCTTTCTTT. V is TRBV29-1 and J is TRBJ1-1, with D possibly matching TRBD1 (5 bases). V was shortened by 8 bases and J by 4 bases, with 23 bases between the two germline ends. Germline V gene sequence: CDR1 SQVTM, CDR2 ANQGSEA. The CDR3 has 15 residues.

Remarks on this clonotype: Since a much larger clone is just one base distant, this may be a read error. The chain recombines TRBV2 with TRBJ2-7, with a tentative D call TRBD1 (5 bases). This CDR3 region has 15 residues. The germline CDR1 and CDR2 sequences are SNHLY and FYNNEI. DNA for the CDR3: TGTGCCATCAGTGAGTCGGCGACACAAGGGGTTGAGCAGTACTTC. Translated: CAISESATQGVEQYF.

This rearrangement joins TRBV11-2 to TRBJ2-2; D uncertain. V lost 6 bases and J 6 bases, leaving 8 bases between the germline ends. This CDR3 is 12 amino acids long. Germline V gene data show CDR1 as SGHAT and CDR2 as FQNNGV. CDR3 residues: CASSTGPGELFF. The CDR3, as DNA: TGTGCCAGCAGTACCGGGCCCGGGGAGCTGTTTTTT.

There are many counts of this clonotype. The chain employs TRBV27 and TRBJ2-1; 8 bases agree with TRBD2. The germline gives CDR1 MNHEY, CDR2 SMNVEV (reference sequence). V was pared by 4 bases and J by 6 bases, with 8 bases of the junction left unmatched. CDR3 size: 15 residues. The CDR3: CASSSLRTSPNEQFF. DNA of the CDR3: TGTGCCAGCAGTTCCTTGAGGACTAGCCCCAATGAGCAGTTCTTC.

There are many counts of this clonotype. The V call is TRBV6-1, the J call TRBJ2-7, with no clear D. CDR1 and CDR2 (germline): MNHNS, SASEGT. Trimming pared 5 bases from V and 1 base from J, leaving 6 bases between. The CDR3 is 12 residues long. CDR3: CASSQTSYEQYF. The CDR3 DNA sequence: TGTGCCAGCAGTCAAACATCCTACGAGCAGTACTTC.

The rearrangement uses TRBV20-1 and TRBJ1-2; a possible D gene is TRBD1 (5 bases). Germline CDR1 reads DFQATT; CDR2 reads SNEGSKA (reference sequence). The germline V and J ends were trimmed by 4 bases and 0 bases, with 15 bases remaining between them. The CDR3 totals 15 residues. The CDR3 loop is CSATDGTAANYGYTF. CDR3 coding DNA: TGCAGTGCTACCGATGGGACCGCGGCTAACTATGGCTACACCTTC.

This clonotype has ten or more counts. V and J are TRBV29-1 and TRBJ2-3, with D possibly being TRBD1 or TRBD2 (5 bases each). Deletions cut 4 bases from V and 3 bases from J, with 11 bases between. This CDR3 has 13 amino acids. The germline V gene encodes CDR1 SQVTM and CDR2 ANQGSEA. The CDR3 DNA sequence: TGCAGCGTTGCGGGGCGGACGACAGATACGCAGTATTTT. Encoded protein: CSVAGRTTDTQYF.

This clonotype was observed many times. V gene TRBV13 combines with J gene TRBJ2-5; 11 bases are shared with TRBD2. The CDR3 runs to 16 residues. Trimming removed 0 bases from V and 5 bases from J; junction bases left unmatched: 5. From germline, CDR1 is PRHDT and CDR2 FYEKMQ (reference sequence). CDR3 coding DNA: TGTGCCAGCAGCTTAGGGACTAGCGGGACCGGTGAGACCCAGTACTTC. Translated: CASSLGTSGTGETQYF.

Ten or more counts support this clonotype. V usage is TRBV12-3 or TRBV12-4 and J usage is TRBJ1-1; TRBD1 aligns across 8 bases. V lost 5 bases, J lost 5 bases, and 7 bases stayed unmatched. The CDR3 has 14 residues. This CDR3 is CASSATGGWTEAFF. DNA of the CDR3: TGTGCCAGCAGTGCAACAGGGGGTTGGACTGAAGCTTTCTTT.

The chain uses TRBV6-5 and TRBJ2-7, with 9 positions matching TRBD1. Germline V gives CDR1 MNHEY, CDR2 SVGAGI. The CDR3 has 16 amino acids. With 0 bases clipped from V and 3 bases from J, the junction kept 6 bases outside the gene matches. CDR3 DNA: TGTGCCAGCAGTTACTCGGGGTGGGGACAGGGCTACGAGCAGTACTTC. Protein sequence: CASSYSGWGQGYEQYF.

The sample holds a few counts of this clonotype. The gene calls are TRBV18 and TRBJ1-5; unclear D gene. V lost 2 bases, J lost 7 bases, and 12 bases lay in between. The CDR3 is 14 residues long. The germline V gene has CDR1 KGHSH and CDR2 LQKENI. The CDR3 loop is CASSPVLGDQPQHF. The CDR3, as DNA: TGTGCCAGCTCACCAGTCCTAGGTGACCAGCCCCAGCATTTT.

The sample holds a few counts of this clonotype. V gene TRBV5-6 combines with J gene TRBJ1-4; D not resolved. Trimming shortened V by 4 bases and J by 5 bases, and 9 bases separated the two germline ends. Germline-derived CDR1 and CDR2 are SGHDT and YYEEEE. The CDR3 runs 13 residues. The CDR3 sequence is CASSPAINEKLFF. The CDR3 DNA is TGTGCCAGCAGCCCGGCGATAAATGAAAAACTGTTTTTT.

This clonotype has just a few counts. The genes are TRBV7-9 and TRBJ2-5, with TRBD2 matching 9 bases. Germline CDR1 is SEHNR and CDR2 is FQNEAQ (reference sequence). The J segment lost 1 base and the V segment lost 7 bases, leaving 4 bases of the junction unmatched. The CDR3 is 14 residues long. The CDR3 region is CASIAGALQETQYF. The CDR3 nucleotides are TGTGCCAGCATAGCGGGAGCGCTCCAAGAGACCCAGTACTTC.

The rearrangement joins TRBV30 to TRBJ1-5, with 8 positions matching TRBD1. CDR3 length: 13 residues. With 5 bases clipped from V and 7 bases from J, the junction kept 7 bases outside the gene matches. In germline, CDR1 is GTSNPN, CDR2 SVGIG (reference sequence). The CDR3 DNA is TGTGCCTGGGATGACAGGGGTAGACAGCCCCAGCATTTT. Encoded protein: CAWDDRGRQPQHF. The whole variable domain, filled in from reference TRBV30 and TRBJ1-5, reads SQTIHQWPATLVQPVGSPLSLECTVEGTSNPNLYWYRQAAGRGLQLLFYSVGIGQISSEVPQNLSASRPQDRQFILSSKKLLLSDSGFYLCAWDDRGRQPQHFGDGTRLSIL.

This clonotype was seen a handful of times. The V and J genes are TRBV29-1 and TRBJ1-1, with D possibly being TRBD1 (5 bases). This CDR3 region has 15 residues. V was clipped by 4 bases and J by 5 bases, with 20 bases between them. Germline CDR1 SQVTM, CDR2 ANQGSEA. DNA of the CDR3: TGCAGCGTTGTTTCCCCCGGGGGTCCTCGGACTGAAGCTTTCTTT. Translated: CSVVSPGGPRTEAFF.

This clonotype was recorded a few times. This chain links TRBV9 with TRBJ2-1; no reliable D call. CDR1 and CDR2 from the germline V gene are SGDLS and YYNGEE. The V end lost 4 bases, the J end lost 5 bases, and 13 bases lay between the germline ends. This CDR3 is built from 14 residues. The CDR3 nucleotides read TGTGCCAGCAGCCCCCCCCCCTCGAACAATGAGCAGTTCTTC. Translated: CASSPPPSNNEQFF.

This clonotype was counted a few times. In DNA form, the CDR3 reads TGTGCCAGTAGAAGGCGGGATAGCAATCAGCCCCAGCATTTT. Encoded protein: CASRRRDSNQPQHF. This rearrangement joins TRBV19 to TRBJ1-5; D not certain. CDR3 length: 14 residues. Trimming shortened V by 6 bases and J by 0 bases, and 9 bases separated the two germline ends. From germline, CDR1 is LNHDA and CDR2 SQIVND (reference sequence). Full variable domain (missing parts from reference TRBV19 and TRBJ1-5): DGGITQSPKYLFRKEGQNVTLSCEQNLNHDAMYWYRQDPGQGLRLIYYSQIVNDFQKGDIAEGYSVSREKKESFPLTVTSAQKNPTAFYLCASRRRDSNQPQHFGDGTRLSIL.

This clonotype has ten or more counts. The J gene is TRBJ2-5, the V gene TRBV6-2 or TRBV6-3; TRBD2 matches 7 bases. J was trimmed by 5 bases and V by 7 bases; bases with no gene match: 10. CDR3 length: 14 residues. Germline V gene data show CDR1 as MNHEY and CDR2 as SVGEGT. The CDR3 spells CASTLRRGGETQYF. The CDR3 DNA sequence: TGTGCCAGCACCCTAAGGAGGGGAGGGGAGACCCAGTACTTC.

J is TRBJ1-5 and V is TRBV9, with 8 bases identical to TRBD1. Trimming removed 0 bases from V and 6 bases from J; junction bases left unmatched: 8. The CDR3 runs 16 residues. Germline V gene data show CDR1 as SGDLS and CDR2 as YYNGEE. DNA of the CDR3: TGTGCCAGCAGCGTAGTCTCAAGACAGGGGCGTCAGCCCCAGCATTTT. This encodes CASSVVSRQGRQPQHF.

The table lists this clonotype with many counts. The chain links TRBV18 to TRBJ2-2; 8 bases fit TRBD1. The CDR3 loop spans 16 amino acids. Germline CDR1 reads KGHSH; CDR2 reads LQKENI. The junction had 11 bases not matched to a gene; V was cut back by 6 bases and J by 5 bases. The CDR3 coding sequence is TGTGCCAGCTCCCCAAGAGGACAGGGTACAACCGGGGAGCTGTTTTTT. Protein: CASSPRGQGTTGELFF.

The chain uses TRBV20-1 and TRBJ1-5; no firm D call. V dropped 6 bases and J dropped 3 bases, with 12 bases sitting between them. The germline gives CDR1 DFQATT, CDR2 SNEGSKA (reference sequence). The CDR3 runs 13 residues. CDR3 nucleotides: TGCAGTGCCAGAAGGGCCCACAATCAGCCCCAGCATTTT. Translation: CSARRAHNQPQHF.

There are many counts of this clonotype. This chain joins TRBV6-2 or TRBV6-3 and TRBJ2-7; 11 nucleotides agree with TRBD2. CDR3 size: 15 residues. The J segment lost 6 bases and the V segment lost 5 bases, leaving 9 bases of the junction unmatched. Germline CDR1 reads MNHEY; CDR2 reads SVGEGT. CDR3 DNA: TGTGCCAGCAGTCGGATAACTAGCGGGAGAGCCGAGCAGTACTTC. Translating it yields CASSRITSGRAEQYF.

Ten or more counts support this clonotype. This chain uses TRBV28 with TRBJ2-1; 8 nucleotides line up with TRBD2. The J segment lost 0 bases and the V segment lost 5 bases, leaving 6 bases of the junction unmatched. Germline CDR1 reads MDHEN; CDR2 reads SYDVKM. This CDR3 comprises 16 residues. The CDR3 DNA reads as TGTGCCAGCAGTCTCATGCTAGCGGGCTCCTACAATGAGCAGTTCTTC. Amino acid sequence: CASSLMLAGSYNEQFF.

This clonotype was observed a few times. For the CDR3, the DNA is TGCGCCAGCAGCCAAAATGACAGGGCCGATGAGCAGTTCTTC. Its translation is CASSQNDRADEQFF. The V and J genes are TRBV4-1 and TRBJ2-1; 7 bases are a match to TRBD1. With V trimmed by 2 bases and J by 8 bases, 6 bases remained unmatched. The CDR3 is made up of 14 amino acids. Per germline, CDR1 MGHRA and CDR2 YSYEKL.

This clonotype showed up many times. The chain couples TRBV7-2 to TRBJ2-7, with D possibly matching TRBD2 (9 bases). V was cut by 5 bases and J by 3 bases, with 20 bases left in between. The germline gives CDR1 SGHTA, CDR2 FQGNSA. The length of the CDR3 is 16 residues. For the CDR3, the DNA is TGTGCCAGCAGCCAGGGGGCTAGCGGGACGGTCTACGAGCAGTACTTC. Protein sequence: CASSQGASGTVYEQYF. Supplemented by reference TRBV7-2 and TRBJ2-7, the full variable domain reads GAGVSQSPSNKVTEKGKDVELRCDPISGHTALYWYRQSLGQGLEFLIYFQGNSAPDKSGLPSDRFSAERTGGSVSTLTIQRTQQEDSAVYLCASSQGASGTVYEQYFGPGTRLTVT.

This clonotype was seen a handful of times. The CDR3 sequence: CATSRGMVGLEQFF. Written as DNA, the CDR3 is TGTGCCACCAGCAGAGGTATGGTGGGGCTTGAGCAGTTCTTC. The chain uses TRBV15 and TRBJ2-1, with D tentatively TRBD1 (5 bases). V dropped 1 base and J dropped 9 bases, with 13 bases sitting between them. The CDR3 runs 14 residues. Germline assignment: CDR1 LNHNV and CDR2 YYDKDF (reference sequence).

There are many counts of this clonotype. CDR3 bases: TGTGCCAGCAGTAGAGGGGGACAGGGCAGTGAAGCTTTCTTT. Its protein product is CASSRGGQGSEAFF. The gene calls are TRBV28 and TRBJ1-1, with TRBD1 matching 9 bases. Germline V CDR1 and CDR2: MDHEN, SYDVKM. This CDR3 has 14 residues. J lost 7 bases, V lost 5 bases, and 8 bases had no gene match.

In its sample, this clonotype was seen a few times. The gene calls are TRBV28 and TRBJ1-2; TRBD1 matches at 7 bases. This CDR3 is built from 13 residues. Losses at the gene ends were 3 bases for V and 4 bases for J; bases not matched to a gene: 2. Germline V gene data show CDR1 as MDHEN and CDR2 as SYDVKM. CDR3 region: CASSFRDSYGYTF. For the CDR3, the DNA is TGTGCCAGCAGTTTCCGGGACAGCTATGGCTACACCTTC.

As to this clonotype: Just one base apart from a much larger clone, this may be a read error. The chain is built from TRBV24-1 and TRBJ2-5; 15 positions match TRBD2. CDR3 size: 14 residues. The germline gives CDR1 KGHDR, CDR2 SFDVKD. The junction had 1 base not matched to a gene; V was cut back by 3 bases and J by 9 bases. CDR3 amino acids: CATSDGTSGRPQYF. The CDR3 region has the DNA TGTGCCACCAGTGATGGGACTAGCGGGAGGCCCCAGTACTTC.

This clonotype was observed at least ten times. The chain combines TRBV28 with TRBJ2-3; a possible D gene is TRBD1 (6 bases). Trimming stripped 4 bases from V and 1 base from J, with 9 bases between. Per germline, CDR1 MDHEN and CDR2 SYDVKM. The CDR3 sequence is 14 residues long. CDR3 protein: CASSSWTGTDTQYF. The DNA of the CDR3 is TGTGCCAGCAGTTCCTGGACAGGCACAGATACGCAGTATTTT.